This is a list of T cell receptor beta chains from one sample in a study of OX40 agonist ivuxolimab in advanced cancers. The repertoire was sequenced with immunoSEQ multiplex PCR; TCRdb's copy has only in-frame clones and lacks some. The profile shows 65,000 to 85,000 clones, 65% to 90% of them singletons. Specimen: CD4+ or CD8+ T cells sorted from blood, collected in a trial of the OX40 agonist ivuxolimab. These TCRs come from an adult with an advanced solid tumor such as melanoma, head and neck, liver or kidney cancer. The CDR3 runs from the conserved cysteine through the conserved F or W. D genes are given only for firm matches. Clone size is not always given. Where it is, it says once, few, many or a class for expanded clones.

.	TRBD1	TRBV28	TRBJ1-1	TGTGCCAGCAGTTTCTTCCACCTGGGACAGGGGGCCCCTGAAGCTTTCTTT	CASSFFHLGQGAPEAFF
.	TRBD1	TRBV7-2	TRBJ1-2	TGTGCCAGCAGCCCAGGGGGGGTGGGGACCTTC	CASSPGGVGTF
.	.	TRBV29-1	TRBJ1-2	TGCAGCGTTGGGGGCGGATTAAACTATGGCTACACCTTC	CSVGGGLNYGYTF
.	.	TRBV30	TRBJ2-3	TGTGCCGGGACCCCGGGCAATACAGATACGCAGTATTTT	CAGTPGNTDTQYF
.	TRBD1	TRBV7-9	TRBJ2-7	TGTGCCAGCAGCGCGCCGGGACAGGGTTTATTCGAGCAGTACTTC	CASSAPGQGLFEQYF
.	.	TRBV27	TRBJ1-2	TGTGCCAGCAGTTTTCGAGAGGGCAACTATGGCTACACCTTC	CASSFREGNYGYTF
.	.	TRBV6-1	TRBJ1-2	TGTGCCAGCAGCCCGGACGTCGGCTATGGCTACACCTTC	CASSPDVGYGYTF
.	.	TRBV6-6	TRBJ1-1	TGTGCCAGCGTAGGCGAGCGTTGGACTGAAGCTTTCTTT	CASVGERWTEAFF
.	.	TRBV15	TRBJ2-7	TGTGCCACCAGCAGAGAGCTTTCCAGGGCCTACGAGCAGTACTTC	CATSRELSRAYEQYF
.	.	TRBV11-3	TRBJ1-1	TGTGCCAGCAGCTTAGATCCGACCACTGAAGCTTTCTTT	CASSLDPTTEAFF
.	.	TRBV11-2	TRBJ1-1	TGTGCCAGCAGCTTAGCGACAGGTTTCAACACTGAAGCTTTCTTT	CASSLATGFNTEAFF
.	.	TRBV13	TRBJ1-5	TGTGCCAGCAGTTTGGGGGATCTCTTTGGCAATCAGCCCCAGCATTTT	CASSLGDLFGNQPQHF
.	.	TRBV29-1	TRBJ2-2	TGCAGCGTGACGTCGGACACCGGGGAGCTGTTTTTT	CSVTSDTGELFF
.	.	TRBV18	TRBJ1-3	TGTGCCAGCTCATCACTCGGGGGTACCTCTGGAAACACCATATATTTT	CASSSLGGTSGNTIYF
.	.	TRBV7-2	TRBJ1-6	TGTGCCAGCAGCTTAGAAGGGTCAGGGTTGGATTCACCCCTCCACTTT	CASSLEGSGLDSPLHF
.	TRBD1	TRBV2	TRBJ1-1	TGTGCCAGCAGCCTGGACAGGTTGGGGTTCGGCACTGAAGCTTTCTTT	CASSLDRLGFGTEAFF
.	.	TRBV20-1	TRBJ2-5	TGCAGTGCTGAAGGCAAAGAGACCCAGTACTTC	CSAEGKETQYF
.	TRBD1	TRBV7-2	TRBJ1-1	TGTGCCAGCGGGGGACAGGGAAGAATATCTGAAGCTTTCTTT	CASGGQGRISEAFF
.	.	TRBV7-9	TRBJ2-1	TGTGCCAGCAGCTTAATCCGGGGGCCTTACAATGAGCAGTTCTTC	CASSLIRGPYNEQFF
.	.	TRBV29-1	TRBJ1-2	TGCAGCGTTTCGAGACAGACAGAGGCTAACTATGGCTACACCTTC	CSVSRQTEANYGYTF
.	TRBD1	TRBV5-5	TRBJ2-3	TGTGCCAGCCTTCCGGGACAGGGAACAGATACGCAGTATTTT	CASLPGQGTDTQYF
.	.	TRBV19	TRBJ2-7	TGTGCCAGTAGTATTTCACTAATCGGGGGCTACGAGCAGTACTTC	CASSISLIGGYEQYF
once	.	TRBV6-5	TRBJ2-7	TGTGCCAGCAGTTACTCGGGGGAGGGGGCATACGAGCAGTACTTC	CASSYSGEGAYEQYF
.	.	TRBV11-2	TRBJ2-6	TGTGCCAGCAGCTTAGGGCTCTCTGGGGCCAACGTCCTGACTTTC	CASSLGLSGANVLTF
.	.	TRBV11-2	TRBJ1-3	TGTGCCAGCAGCTTACACGAAGCCTCTGGAAACACCATATATTTT	CASSLHEASGNTIYF
.	TRBD1	TRBV7-8	TRBJ2-7	TGTGCCAGCAGCCCCACCGGGACAGGGAAGCACGAGCAGTACTTC	CASSPTGTGKHEQYF
.	.	TRBV30	TRBJ1-1	TGTGCCTGGAGACCGGAAAGAGGACGGTTGGGTTTGGCTTTCTTT	CAWRPERGRLGLAFF
.	.	TRBV2	TRBJ1-5	TGTGCCAGCCAAGTAGAGGATTATAGCAATCAGCCCCAGCATTTT	CASQVEDYSNQPQHF
.	.	TRBV19	TRBJ1-5	TGTGCCAGTAGTCCCTCTCTCTGGAACGGGTATAGCAATCAGCCCCAGCATTTT	CASSPSLWNGYSNQPQHF
.	.	TRBV11-2	TRBJ1-2	TGTGCCAGCAGCTTAGGGGCAGGGCTTAACTATGGCTACACCTTC	CASSLGAGLNYGYTF
.	TRBD2	TRBV12-5	TRBJ2-1	TGTGCTAGTGGTCCGTCCGGGACTAGCGCCGATGAGCAGTTCTTC	CASGPSGTSADEQFF
.	TRBD1	TRBV5-8	TRBJ1-3	TGTGCCAGCAGCTTGGGGACAGGATCTGGAAACACCATATATTTT	CASSLGTGSGNTIYF
.	.	TRBV15	TRBJ2-3	TGTGCCACCAGCAGAGGTGGAGCCCTGGGTACAGGGAGCCTTACCCCAGATACGCAGTATTTT	CATSRGGALGTGSLTPDTQYF
.	.	TRBV30	TRBJ1-6	TGTGCCCTCGAGGGCCAATCGGGTTATAATTCACCCCTCCACTTT	CALEGQSGYNSPLHF
.	.	TRBV27	TRBJ1-3	TGTGCCAGCAGCCTTTATGGAAACACCATATATTTT	CASSLYGNTIYF